The present T cell receptor (beta chain) was sequenced within a study of breast tumors, draining lymph nodes, adjacent tissues. The study's findings and limits: The data were judged consistent with most tumor T cells coming from lymph node and expanding in tumor. Tumor T cell lymph node origin was a supported hypothesis, not proven.

This clonotype was picked up many times. Its antigen is still unknown. CDR3 length: 17 residues. Germline loops: CDR1 LGHNA, CDR2 YNFKEQ. Unmatched junction bases numbered 12, after V lost 4 bases and J lost 6 bases. TCRdb redid the calling of the multiplex PCR reads with MiXCR, one entry per CDR3 protein. Of around 43,000 distinct CDR3 sequences in the sample, under 25% were seen once. Sequenced sample: breast tumor tissue. This rearrangement joins TRBV4-2 to TRBJ1-4, with 9 bases lining up with TRBD1. This clonotype was sampled from a female donor with breast cancer. Some clones in this sample may be carry-over from other donors' samples. CDR3 nucleotides: TGTGCCAGCAGCCTCCGAGATGTTGGGACAGGGTATGAAAAACTGTTTTTT. Translating gives CASSLRDVGTGYEKLFF.